The 5 T cell receptor beta chains in this list originate from one sample, sequenced in a study of CD8+ T cells in alopecia areata (dated 2018 in TCRdb). The time point label, as the study defines it: baseline before oral tofacitinib. Receptor libraries were prepared by the immunoSEQ multiplex PCR assay. RNA was extracted from all samples and reverse transcribed into cDNA as template for TCR sequencing. TCRdb took this table from immuneACCESS and kept in-frame rearrangements with V and J called. Such tables lack part of the clones; where checked against another copy, unresolved V genes explain under half of the gap, and the rest is unexplained. This sample lists roughly 250,000 clones; around 67% were detected once. 1% to 1.5% of the sample rests with the top ten. The sequenced sample was CD4+ T cells sorted from blood, obtained at week 0. All receptors derive from a human donor with alopecia areata.

CDR3 residues: CSVEDWDTRSGANVLTF. As DNA, the CDR3 is TGCAGCGTTGAAGATTGGGACACCCGCTCTGGGGCCAACGTCCTGACTTTC. V gene TRBV29-1 combines with J gene TRBJ2-6, with D possibly TRBD1 on 6 matching bases. The CDR3 extends over 17 amino acids. Trimming left V 0 bases short and J 0 bases short, with 12 bases between. CDR1 SQVTM and CDR2 ANQGSEA come from the germline V gene.

The genes are TRBV7-9 and TRBJ2-7; TRBD1 aligns across 7 bases. The germline CDR1 and CDR2 sequences are SEHNR and FQNEAQ (reference sequence). V shed 2 bases and J 5 bases; nucleotides not matched to a gene: 6. The CDR3 runs 14 residues. Here the CDR3 DNA reads TGTGCCAGCAGCTTAAGGACAGGCAATAACGAGCAGTACTTC. The encoded protein is CASSLRTGNNEQYF.

V is TRBV29-1 and J is TRBJ2-3; D is possibly TRBD2 (5 bases). Trimming cost V 7 bases and J 3 bases, with 8 bases left between them. Germline CDR1 SQVTM, CDR2 ANQGSEA. The CDR3 spans 11 residues. CDR3 protein: CSGKRTDTQYF. In DNA, the CDR3 is TGCAGCGGGAAGCGGACAGATACGCAGTATTTT.

This clone has only one observation. J is TRBJ1-1 and V is TRBV30; 8 nucleotides agree with TRBD1. The CDR3 sequence is 13 residues long. Germline values: CDR1 GTSNPN, CDR2 SVGIG (reference sequence). V dropped 4 bases and J dropped 4; count of bases not matched to a gene: 5. CDR3 amino acids: CAWNVGQGTEAFF. The CDR3 DNA reads TGTGCCTGGAACGTCGGACAGGGCACTGAAGCTTTCTTT. The whole variable domain, remainder taken from reference TRBV30 and TRBJ1-1, is SQTIHQWPATLVQPVGSPLSLECTVEGTSNPNLYWYRQAAGRGLQLLFYSVGIGQISSEVPQNLSASRPQDRQFILSSKKLLLSDSGFYLCAWNVGQGTEAFFGQGTRLTVV.

This sequence joins TRBV30 and TRBJ1-5; D gene ambiguous. The CDR3 covers 12 residues. V was clipped by 5 bases and J by 11 bases, with 16 bases between them. CDR1 and CDR2 from the germline V gene are GTSNPN and SVGIG (reference sequence). CDR3 amino acids: CAWGDSSRTQHF. CDR3 sequence (DNA): TGTGCCTGGGGAGACTCGAGTCGGACCCAGCATTTT.